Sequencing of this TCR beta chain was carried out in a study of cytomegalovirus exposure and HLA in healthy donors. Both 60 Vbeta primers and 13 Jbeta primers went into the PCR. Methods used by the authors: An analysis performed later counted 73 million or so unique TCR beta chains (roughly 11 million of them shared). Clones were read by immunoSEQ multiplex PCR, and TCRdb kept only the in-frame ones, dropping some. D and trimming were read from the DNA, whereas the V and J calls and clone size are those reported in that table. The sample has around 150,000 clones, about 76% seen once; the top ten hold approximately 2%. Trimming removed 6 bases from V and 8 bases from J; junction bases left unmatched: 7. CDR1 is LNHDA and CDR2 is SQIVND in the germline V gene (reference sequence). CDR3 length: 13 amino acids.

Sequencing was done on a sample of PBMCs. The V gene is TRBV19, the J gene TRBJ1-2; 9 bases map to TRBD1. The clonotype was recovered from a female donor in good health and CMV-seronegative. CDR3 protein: CASSPGTGTGYTF. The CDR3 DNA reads TGTGCCAGTAGCCCCGGGACAGGGACCGGCTACACCTTC.